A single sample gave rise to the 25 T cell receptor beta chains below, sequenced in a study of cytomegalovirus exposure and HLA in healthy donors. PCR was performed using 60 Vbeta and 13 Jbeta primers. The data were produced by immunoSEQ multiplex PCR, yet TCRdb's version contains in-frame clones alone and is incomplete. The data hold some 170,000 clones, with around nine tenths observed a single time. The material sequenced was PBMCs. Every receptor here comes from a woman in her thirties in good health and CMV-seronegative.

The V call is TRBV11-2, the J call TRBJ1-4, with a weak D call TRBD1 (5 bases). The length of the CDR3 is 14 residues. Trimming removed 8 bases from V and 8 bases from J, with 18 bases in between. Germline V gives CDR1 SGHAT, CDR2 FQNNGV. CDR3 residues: CASAPFQGWEKLFF. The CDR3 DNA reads TGTGCCAGCGCCCCTTTCCAGGGATGGGAAAAACTGTTTTTT.

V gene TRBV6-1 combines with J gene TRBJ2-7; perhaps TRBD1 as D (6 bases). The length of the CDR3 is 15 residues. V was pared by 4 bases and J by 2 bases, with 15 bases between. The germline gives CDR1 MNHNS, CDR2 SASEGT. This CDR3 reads CASSGLRTVTYEQYF. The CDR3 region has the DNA TGTGCCAGCAGTGGTCTAAGGACAGTAACCTACGAGCAGTACTTC.

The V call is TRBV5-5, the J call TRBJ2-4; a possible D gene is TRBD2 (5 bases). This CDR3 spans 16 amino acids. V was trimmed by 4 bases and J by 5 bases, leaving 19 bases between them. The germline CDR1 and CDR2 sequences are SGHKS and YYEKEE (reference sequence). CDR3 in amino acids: CASSRPPGAGENIQYF. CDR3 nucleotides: TGTGCCAGCAGCCGTCCGCCGGGTGCGGGTGAAAACATTCAGTACTTC.

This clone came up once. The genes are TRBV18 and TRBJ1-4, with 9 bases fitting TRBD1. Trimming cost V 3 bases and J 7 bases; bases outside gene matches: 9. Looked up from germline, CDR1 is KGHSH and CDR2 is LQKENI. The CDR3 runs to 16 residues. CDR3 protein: CASSPKGQGGVEKLFF. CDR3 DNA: TGTGCCAGCTCACCGAAGGGACAGGGAGGCGTTGAAAAACTGTTTTTT.

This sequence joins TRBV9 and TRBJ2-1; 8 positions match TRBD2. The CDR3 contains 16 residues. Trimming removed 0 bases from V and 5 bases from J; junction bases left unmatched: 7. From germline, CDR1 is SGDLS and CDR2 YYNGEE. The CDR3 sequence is CASSVAGLAGNNEQFF. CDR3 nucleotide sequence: TGTGCCAGCAGCGTAGCAGGCCTAGCGGGCAACAATGAGCAGTTCTTC. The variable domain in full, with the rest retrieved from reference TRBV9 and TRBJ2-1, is DSGVTQTPKHLITATGQRVTLRCSPRSGDLSVYWYQQSLDQGLQFLIQYYNGEERAKGNILERFSAQQFPDLHSELNLSSLELGDSALYFCASSVAGLAGNNEQFFGPGTRLTVL.

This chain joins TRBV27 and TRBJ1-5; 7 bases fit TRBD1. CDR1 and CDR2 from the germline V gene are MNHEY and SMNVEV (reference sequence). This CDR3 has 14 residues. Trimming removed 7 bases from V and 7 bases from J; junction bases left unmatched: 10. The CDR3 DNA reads TGTGCCAGCAAGACAGGGTCGCTCGGACAGCCCCAGCATTTT. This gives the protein CASKTGSLGQPQHF.

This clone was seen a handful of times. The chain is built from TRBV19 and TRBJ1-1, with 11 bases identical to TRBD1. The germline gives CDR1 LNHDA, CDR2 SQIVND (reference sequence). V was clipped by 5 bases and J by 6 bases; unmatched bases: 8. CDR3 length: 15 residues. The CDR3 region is CASSQKGQGGSEAFF. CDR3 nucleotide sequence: TGTGCCAGTAGTCAAAAGGGACAGGGGGGATCTGAAGCTTTCTTT.

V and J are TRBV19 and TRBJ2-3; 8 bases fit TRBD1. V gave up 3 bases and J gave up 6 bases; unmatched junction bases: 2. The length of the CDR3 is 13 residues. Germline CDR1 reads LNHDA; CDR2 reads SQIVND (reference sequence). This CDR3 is CASSMDRADTQYF. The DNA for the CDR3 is TGTGCCAGTAGTATGGACAGGGCCGATACGCAGTATTTT.

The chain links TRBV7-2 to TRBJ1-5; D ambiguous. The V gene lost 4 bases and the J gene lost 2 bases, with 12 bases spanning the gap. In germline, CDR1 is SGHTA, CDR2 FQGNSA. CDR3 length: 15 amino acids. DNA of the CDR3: TGTGCCAGCAGCTCCGCGTTCCTCGGCAATCAGCCCCAGCATTTT. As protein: CASSSAFLGNQPQHF.

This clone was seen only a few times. CDR3 region: CASSLLHTGATNTEAFF. CDR3 coding DNA: TGTGCCAGCAGCTTGCTTCATACAGGGGCGACTAACACTGAAGCTTTCTTT. The chain has TRBV5-6 and TRBJ1-1, with TRBD1 matching 7 bases. The junction had 11 bases not matched to a gene; V was cut back by 1 base and J by 2 bases. The length of the CDR3 is 17 residues. Germline lookup yields CDR1 SGHDT and CDR2 YYEEEE.

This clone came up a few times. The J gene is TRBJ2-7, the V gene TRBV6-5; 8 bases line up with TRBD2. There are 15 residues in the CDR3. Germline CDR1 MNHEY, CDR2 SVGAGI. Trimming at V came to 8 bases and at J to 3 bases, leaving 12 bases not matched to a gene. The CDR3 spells CASLPRGGTSYEQYF. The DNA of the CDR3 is TGTGCCAGCTTACCCCGGGGGGGGACTAGCTACGAGCAGTACTTC.

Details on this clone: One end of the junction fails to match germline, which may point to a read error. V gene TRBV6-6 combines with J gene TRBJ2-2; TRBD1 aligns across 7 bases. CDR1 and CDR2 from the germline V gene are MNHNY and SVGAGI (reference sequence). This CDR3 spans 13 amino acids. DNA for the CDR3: TGTGCCAGCGGTACAGGGGTCACCGGGGAGCTGCTTTTT. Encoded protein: CASGTGVTGELLF.

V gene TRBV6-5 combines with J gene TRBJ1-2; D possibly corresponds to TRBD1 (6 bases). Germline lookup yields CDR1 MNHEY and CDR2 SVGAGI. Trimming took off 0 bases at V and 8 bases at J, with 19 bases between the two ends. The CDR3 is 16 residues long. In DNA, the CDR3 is TGTGCCAGCAGTTACTCCACTATGACAGGTCAGGGCGGCTACACCTTC. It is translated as CASSYSTMTGQGGYTF.

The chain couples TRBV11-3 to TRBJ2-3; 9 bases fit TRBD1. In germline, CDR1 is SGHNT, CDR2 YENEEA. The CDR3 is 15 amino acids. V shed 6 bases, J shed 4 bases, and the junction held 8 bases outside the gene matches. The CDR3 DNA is TGTGCCAGCAGTCCCGGGACAGGGTTTTCAGATACGCAGTATTTT. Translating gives CASSPGTGFSDTQYF.

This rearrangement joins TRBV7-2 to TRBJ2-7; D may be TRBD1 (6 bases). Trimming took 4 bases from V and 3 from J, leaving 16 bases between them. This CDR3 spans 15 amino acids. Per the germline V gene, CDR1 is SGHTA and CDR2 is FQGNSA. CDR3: CASSSRQVNFYEQYF. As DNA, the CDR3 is TGTGCCAGCAGCTCGCGACAGGTAAACTTCTACGAGCAGTACTTC.

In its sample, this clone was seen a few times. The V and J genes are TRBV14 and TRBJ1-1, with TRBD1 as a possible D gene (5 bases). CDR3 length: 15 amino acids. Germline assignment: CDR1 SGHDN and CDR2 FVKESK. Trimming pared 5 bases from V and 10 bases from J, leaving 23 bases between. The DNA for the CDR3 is TGTGCCAGCAGCTCAAGGAGGGGCTGGGGTAGTGTAGCTTTCTTT. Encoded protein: CASSSRRGWGSVAFF.

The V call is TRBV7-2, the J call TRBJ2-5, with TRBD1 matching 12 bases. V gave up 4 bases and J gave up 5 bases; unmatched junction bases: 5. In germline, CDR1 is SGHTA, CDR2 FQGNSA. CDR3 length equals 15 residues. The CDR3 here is CASSSGQGAWETQYF. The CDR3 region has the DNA TGTGCCAGCAGCTCGGGACAGGGGGCTTGGGAGACCCAGTACTTC.

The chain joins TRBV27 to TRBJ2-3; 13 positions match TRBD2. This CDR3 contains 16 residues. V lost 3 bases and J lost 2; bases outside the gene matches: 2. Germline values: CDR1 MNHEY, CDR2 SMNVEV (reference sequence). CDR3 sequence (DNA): TGTGCCAGCAGTTTGACTAGCGGGGGGCTCACAGATACGCAGTATTTT. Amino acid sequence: CASSLTSGGLTDTQYF.

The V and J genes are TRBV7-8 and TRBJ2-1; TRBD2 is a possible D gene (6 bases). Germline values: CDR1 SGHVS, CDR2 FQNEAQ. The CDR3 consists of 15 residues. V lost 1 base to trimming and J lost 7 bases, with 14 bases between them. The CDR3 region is CASSLVSGAINEQFF. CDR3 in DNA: TGTGCCAGCAGCTTAGTTTCGGGAGCGATTAATGAGCAGTTCTTC.

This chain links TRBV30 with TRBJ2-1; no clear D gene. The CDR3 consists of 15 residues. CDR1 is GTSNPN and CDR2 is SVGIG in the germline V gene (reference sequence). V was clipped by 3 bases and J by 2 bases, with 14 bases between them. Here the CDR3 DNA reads TGTGCCTGGAGCCGATTAGCAGTCCCCTACAATGAGCAGTTCTTC. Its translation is CAWSRLAVPYNEQFF.

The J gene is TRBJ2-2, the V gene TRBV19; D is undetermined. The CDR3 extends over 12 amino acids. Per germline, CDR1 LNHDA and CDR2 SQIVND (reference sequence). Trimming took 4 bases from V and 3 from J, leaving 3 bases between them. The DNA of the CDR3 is TGTGCCAGTAGTACGGACACCGGGGAGCTGTTTTTT. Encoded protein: CASSTDTGELFF.

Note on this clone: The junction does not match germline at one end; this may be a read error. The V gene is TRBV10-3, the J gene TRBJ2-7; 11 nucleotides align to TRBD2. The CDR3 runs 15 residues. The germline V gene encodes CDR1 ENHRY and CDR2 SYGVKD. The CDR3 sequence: CATSESRGTSGEQYF. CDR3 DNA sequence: TGTGCCACCAGTGAGTCTAGGGGGACTAGCGGAGAGCAGTACTTC.

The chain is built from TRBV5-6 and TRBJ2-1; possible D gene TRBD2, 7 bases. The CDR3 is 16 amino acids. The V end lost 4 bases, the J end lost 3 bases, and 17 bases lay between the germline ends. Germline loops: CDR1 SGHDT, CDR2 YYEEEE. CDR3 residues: CASSPEGGGHYNEQFF. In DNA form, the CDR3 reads TGTGCCAGCAGCCCGGAGGGCGGGGGCCACTACAATGAGCAGTTCTTC. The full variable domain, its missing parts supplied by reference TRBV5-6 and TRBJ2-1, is DAGVTQSPTHLIKTRGQQVTLRCSPKSGHDTVSWYQQALGQGPQFIFQYYEEEERQRGNFPDRFSGHQFPNYSSELNVNALLLGDSALYLCASSPEGGGHYNEQFFGPGTRLTVL.

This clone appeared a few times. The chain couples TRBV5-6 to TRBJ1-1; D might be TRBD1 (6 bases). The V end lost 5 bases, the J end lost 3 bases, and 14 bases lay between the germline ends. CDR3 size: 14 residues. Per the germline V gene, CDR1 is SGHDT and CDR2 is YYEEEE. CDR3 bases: TGTGCCAGCAGACTACAGGGCCCCCACACTGAAGCTTTCTTT. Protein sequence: CASRLQGPHTEAFF.

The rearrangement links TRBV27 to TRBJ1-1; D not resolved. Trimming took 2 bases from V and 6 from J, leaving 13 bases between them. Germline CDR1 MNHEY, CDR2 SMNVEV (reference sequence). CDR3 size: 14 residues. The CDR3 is CASSLIQAGAEAFF. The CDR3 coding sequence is TGTGCCAGCAGTTTAATACAAGCCGGAGCTGAAGCTTTCTTT.